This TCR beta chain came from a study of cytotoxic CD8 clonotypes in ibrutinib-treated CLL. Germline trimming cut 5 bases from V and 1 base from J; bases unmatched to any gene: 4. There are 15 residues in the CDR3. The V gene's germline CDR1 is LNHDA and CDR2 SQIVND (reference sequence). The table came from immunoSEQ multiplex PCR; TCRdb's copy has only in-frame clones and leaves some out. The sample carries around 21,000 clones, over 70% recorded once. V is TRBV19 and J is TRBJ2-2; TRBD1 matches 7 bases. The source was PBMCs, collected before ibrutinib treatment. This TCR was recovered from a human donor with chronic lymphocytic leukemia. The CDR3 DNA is TGTGCCAGTAGTCACCGGGACAGGAACACCGGGGAGCTGTTTTTT. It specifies CASSHRDRNTGELFF.